Listed below are T cell receptor beta chains from one sample, sequenced in a study of blood T cell repertoires in COVID-19. Some clones are missing from TCRdb's copy, which holds only in-frame ones; the method was immunoSEQ multiplex PCR. The table includes some 28,000 clones, 76% detected once. The sample consisted of peripheral blood. The receptors derive from a man between 65 and 79 years old with acute or convalescent COVID-19. The CDR3 runs from the conserved cysteine through the conserved F or W. The D gene is left open where the match is weak.

TRBD1	TRBV6-5	TRBJ1-2	CASSYTGQGAGYTF
TRBD1	TRBV5-1	TRBJ1-1	CASSLGDRGRGTEAFF
TRBD1	TRBV5-5	TRBJ2-1	CASSWGQGAEEQFF
TRBD1	TRBV15	TRBJ2-7	CATSSSYPLTGDYEQYF
TRBD1	TRBV30	TRBJ1-6	CAWSAYGQGANSPLHF
TRBD1	TRBV12-5	TRBJ2-1	CASGDGDRGGYNEQFF
TRBD1	TRBV5-1	TRBJ2-4	CASSTGGTKNIQYF
-	TRBV7-3	-	CASSPHNQIYEQYF
-	TRBV14	TRBJ1-6	CASSRQGNNSPLHF
-	TRBV1	TRBJ2-2	CTSSQGRTGEPNTGELFF
TRBD1	TRBV18	TRBJ2-1	CASSIGTGAFNEQFF
-	TRBV19	TRBJ1-2	CASSTTTANNYGYTF
TRBD1	TRBV12-3/TRBV12-4	TRBJ1-6	CASAGQGYSPLHF
-	TRBV19	TRBJ2-1	CASSGTISSYNEQFF
-	TRBV5-1	TRBJ2-5	CASSRGAETQYF
-	TRBV12-3/TRBV12-4	TRBJ2-5	CASRLGETQYF
-	TRBV19	TRBJ1-1	CASSISGTNTEAFF
TRBD2	TRBV5-4	TRBJ2-2	CASSYGASGSWTGELFF
-	TRBV5-6	TRBJ2-1	CASSLLGQTLYNEQFF
-	TRBV12-3/TRBV12-4	TRBJ1-5	CASSYTSDQPQHF
-	TRBV10-2	TRBJ1-2	CASSESSHRALGYTF
TRBD2	TRBV4-2	TRBJ2-7	CASSQGGGGGRVNEQYF
-	TRBV18	TRBJ1-5	CASSPSKGEYSNQPQHF
TRBD1	TRBV4-1	TRBJ1-2	CASSQDLVGTGNGYTF
-	TRBV7-3	TRBJ2-1	CASSLTGRGYLDNEQFF
TRBD2	TRBV7-2	TRBJ2-1	CASSPGLAHEQFF
TRBD2	TRBV6-5	TRBJ2-5	CASSYSERGAGETQYF
-	TRBV7-9	TRBJ2-5	CASSLDGTRSIETQYF
-	TRBV7-9	TRBJ2-7	CASSLGYSRSSYEQYF
TRBD2	TRBV4-3	TRBJ2-2	CASSQAMVLAGEGNTGELFF
TRBD2	TRBV6-4	TRBJ2-1	CATSVGGAFNEQFF
TRBD2	TRBV7-4	TRBJ2-7	CASSSLTPKRGLGYEQYF
-	TRBV24-1	TRBJ2-2	CATSDITVNTGELFF
TRBD1	TRBV27	TRBJ2-3	CASSPRGIDTQYF
-	TRBV28	TRBJ1-2	CVSKVTGNYGYTF
-	TRBV29-1	TRBJ2-7	CSVRGQGIHEQYF
-	TRBV7-2	TRBJ1-2	CASSLVVSGEGGYTF
TRBD1	TRBV6-5	TRBJ1-4	CASRISGTENEKLFF
-	TRBV6-5	TRBJ1-1	CASSYVQGGAEAFF
-	TRBV7-2	TRBJ2-7	CASSSMDSYEQYF